This TCR beta chain was identified during a study of blood T cell repertoires in COVID-19. About the research overall: COVID-19 samples collected from the United States, Italy and Spain covered acute and convalescent phases. The cDNA or gDNA used as material had been derived from T cells, B-cell-depleted T cells, or PBMCs.

How the authors handled the data: Estimated nucleated cell counts came from reference gene primer amplification. The table came from immunoSEQ multiplex PCR; TCRdb's copy has only in-frame clones and leaves some out. Clone size and the V and J calls come from that table; the DNA yielded D and trimming. The profile shows fewer than 25,000 clones, 80% to 90% of them singletons. Germline V gene lookup returns CDR1 MNHEY and CDR2 SMNVEV (reference sequence). The CDR3 covers 15 residues. Trimming at V came to 5 bases and at J to 2 bases, leaving 5 bases not matched to a gene. This receptor was obtained from a woman of 80 years or more with active COVID-19. The chain has TRBV27 and TRBJ2-7; TRBD1 matches at 11 bases. Material for sequencing was peripheral blood. The CDR3 bases are TGTGCCAGCAGTCGCGGGACAGGGGGAACCTACGAGCAGTACTTC. It specifies CASSRGTGGTYEQYF.